The present T cell receptor beta chain was sequenced within a study of graft-versus-host responses after intestinal transplantation. The wider study: The recipients all started with anti-thymocyte globulin induction and then took tacrolimus and steroids for two to four years. Study results and caveats: GvH clones occurred in recipient marrow; some first appeared in ileum or blood.

A note on this clone: Its antigen remains unknown.

Germline assignment: CDR1 SEHNR and CDR2 FQNEAQ (reference sequence). This CDR3 spans 15 amino acids. The junction had 6 bases not matched to a gene; V was cut back by 5 bases and J by 1 base. Only in-frame clones appear in the TCRdb table, and some are missing; sequencing was by immunoSEQ multiplex PCR. This table holds approximately 97,000 clones, 75% to 95% found once. Sequencing used unstimulated CD4+ T cells sorted from spleen or lymph node cells, obtained before transplant. The chain joins TRBV7-9 to TRBJ2-3, with 7 positions matching TRBD1. The receptor's source is a human donor who was the organ donor for an intestinal transplant. The CDR3 reads CASSKTGSGTDTQYF. The CDR3 nucleotides are TGTGCCAGCAGCAAGACAGGGTCAGGCACAGATACGCAGTATTTT.